This note documents a single T cell receptor (beta chain) sequence. TCRdb called the RACE reads again in MiXCR, with one record for every CDR3 protein. The sample lists about 200,000 distinct CDR3 sequences, approximately 26% seen once, with roughly 2.3% in the top ten. The time point was: patch test 3, about 24 weeks after DPC sensitization. Documented treatment: therapeutic diphenylcyclopropenone sensitization with weekly scalp DPC. Germline trimming cut 8 bases from V and 7 bases from J; bases unmatched to any gene: 9. The CDR3 spans 14 residues. These data are taken from a study of human T cells and chemical hapten exposure.

The chain uses TRBV12-3 or TRBV12-4 and TRBJ2-7; TRBD2 aligns across 12 bases. The source material was whole blood, sampled in connection with sensitization to the hapten diphenylcyclopropenone (DPC). This sequence originates from a woman in her 40s with alopecia areata. Some clones in this sample may be carry-over from other donors' samples. The CDR3 protein is CASSVASGRVEQYF. The CDR3 nucleotides read TGTGCCAGCTCCGTAGCTAGCGGGAGGGTTGAGCAGTACTTC.